Below, 16 T cell receptor beta chains from the same sample are listed, as sequenced in a study of cytomegalovirus exposure and HLA in healthy donors. The PCR contained 60 Vbeta and 13 Jbeta primers. TCRdb's copy holds only in-frame clones and misses some; the assay was immunoSEQ multiplex PCR. This table lists fewer than 200,000 clones. Material: PBMCs. Receptors were obtained from a young man in good health and CMV-seronegative.

The genes are TRBV7-8 and TRBJ2-1; 7 bases map to TRBD1. The V segment lost 5 bases and the J segment 7 bases; nucleotides outside the gene matches: 17. Germline CDR1 and CDR2: SGHVS and FQNEAQ. The CDR3 spans 17 residues. The CDR3 DNA sequence: TGTGCCAGCAGCCCTAGACCAACAGGGGCCGGTACTAATGAGCAGTTCTTC. Translated, it gives CASSPRPTGAGTNEQFF.

This chain connects TRBV4-2 to TRBJ1-1, with D perhaps matching TRBD1 (5 bases). The CDR3 runs to 17 residues. The germline V gene has CDR1 LGHNA and CDR2 YNFKEQ. The germline V and J ends were trimmed by 0 bases and 2 bases, with 16 bases remaining between them. CDR3 loop: CASSQDRGFGVNTEAFF. The DNA of the CDR3 is TGTGCCAGCAGCCAAGATCGGGGGTTTGGAGTAAACACTGAAGCTTTCTTT.

The V and J genes are TRBV28 and TRBJ2-7; D perhaps matches TRBD1 (5 bases). V lost 3 bases, J lost 6 bases, and 24 bases lay in between. The germline CDR1 and CDR2 sequences are MDHEN and SYDVKM. This CDR3 comprises 17 residues. CDR3 in DNA: TGTGCCAGCAGTTTTTCAGGGCAGGGTTCCGCAAATGGCGAGCAGTACTTC. Its translation: CASSFSGQGSANGEQYF.

The chain is built from TRBV7-8 and TRBJ1-1; 7 bases map to TRBD1. Per germline, CDR1 SGHVS and CDR2 FQNEAQ. The CDR3 is made up of 15 amino acids. V trimming: 5 bases; J trimming: 1 base; junction bases outside the gene matches: 7. The CDR3 here is CASSRTGTENTEAFF. DNA for the CDR3: TGTGCCAGCAGCCGAACCGGGACAGAGAACACTGAAGCTTTCTTT.

The chain uses TRBV6-5 and TRBJ2-2, with a possible D match to TRBD2 (6 bases). The V end was cut by 4 bases, the J end by 1 base, with 13 bases between. Germline CDR1 is MNHEY and CDR2 is SVGAGI. The CDR3 has 16 amino acids. The CDR3 spells CASSLMRGLNTGELFF. The CDR3 coding sequence is TGTGCCAGCAGTTTAATGCGGGGTTTGAACACCGGGGAGCTGTTTTTT.

The gene calls are TRBV28 and TRBJ1-3; TRBD1 aligns across 8 bases. J was trimmed by 0 bases and V by 9 bases; bases with no gene match: 10. In germline, CDR1 is MDHEN, CDR2 SYDVKM. There are 16 residues in the CDR3. This CDR3 reads CASDPGQAHSGNTIYF. CDR3 DNA: TGTGCCAGTGACCCGGGACAGGCACACTCTGGAAACACCATATATTTT. The full variable domain, with the rest looked up from reference TRBV28 and TRBJ1-3, is DVKVTQSSRYLVKRTGEKVFLECVQDMDHENMFWYRQDPGLGLRLIYFSYDVKMKEKGDIPEGYSVSREKKERFSLILESASTNQTSMYLCASDPGQAHSGNTIYFGEGSWLTVV.

This chain connects TRBV14 to TRBJ2-1; TRBD2 aligns across 7 bases. Germline V gene sequence: CDR1 SGHDN, CDR2 FVKESK. J lost 7 bases, V lost 3 bases, and 3 bases had no gene match. The CDR3 has 13 residues. CDR3 sequence: CASSHTLANEQFF. In DNA form, the CDR3 reads TGTGCCAGCAGCCACACACTAGCGAATGAGCAGTTCTTC.

The V gene is TRBV7-2, the J gene TRBJ2-4; D unclear. Looked up from germline, CDR1 is SGHTA and CDR2 is FQGNSA. V was pared by 4 bases and J by 8 bases, with 6 bases between. The CDR3 covers 11 residues. The CDR3 DNA reads TGTGCCAGCAGCTCAACATACATTCAGTACTTC. This sequence encodes CASSSTYIQYF.

The chain is built from TRBV7-3 and TRBJ2-1, with D perhaps matching TRBD1 (5 bases). Trimming took off 0 bases at V and 6 bases at J, with 9 bases between the two ends. The germline V gene encodes CDR1 SGHTA and CDR2 FQGTGA. CDR3 length: 14 amino acids. In DNA, the CDR3 is TGTGCCAGCAGCTTAACAGGGGCGTCCAATGAGCAGTTCTTC. This gives the protein CASSLTGASNEQFF.

The V gene is TRBV2, the J gene TRBJ2-1, with 14 bases aligning to TRBD2. The junction had 2 bases not matched to a gene; V was cut back by 1 base and J by 9 bases. CDR1 is SNHLY and CDR2 is FYNNEI in the germline V gene. The CDR3 is made up of 15 amino acids. The CDR3 nucleotides read TGTGCCAGCAGTGAAGTGACTAGCGGGAGGGGTGAGCAGTTCTTC. This gives the protein CASSEVTSGRGEQFF.

The chain has TRBV27 and TRBJ2-2; tentatively, D is TRBD1 (6 bases). Germline V gives CDR1 MNHEY, CDR2 SMNVEV (reference sequence). The CDR3 consists of 16 residues. V shed 3 bases and J shed 4 bases, with 15 bases lying between them. For the CDR3, the DNA is TGTGCCAGCAGTTTCGGGACAACTCGAGGCACCGGGGAGCTGTTTTTT. Protein sequence: CASSFGTTRGTGELFF.

J is TRBJ2-1 and V is TRBV11-3, with TRBD1 identical over 7 bases. With 0 bases clipped from V and 4 bases from J, the junction kept 9 bases outside the gene matches. This CDR3 comprises 17 residues. Per the germline V gene, CDR1 is SGHNT and CDR2 is YENEEA. CDR3 region: CASSLDPTGSRYNEQFF. In DNA, the CDR3 is TGTGCCAGCAGCTTAGACCCGACAGGGAGTAGGTACAATGAGCAGTTCTTC.

This chain links TRBV11-1 with TRBJ1-1; a possible D gene is TRBD1 (5 bases). V was trimmed by 1 base and J by 2 bases, leaving 14 bases between them. CDR3 length: 16 amino acids. Germline-derived CDR1 and CDR2 are SGHAT and FQDESV (reference sequence). CDR3 protein: CASSLGGVRTNTEAFF. DNA for the CDR3: TGTGCCAGCAGCTTAGGGGGGGTCAGGACCAACACTGAAGCTTTCTTT.

J is TRBJ2-7 and V is TRBV6-5; D is perhaps TRBD1 (6 bases). Germline V gene lookup returns CDR1 MNHEY and CDR2 SVGAGI. The CDR3 is made up of 11 amino acids. V was trimmed by 6 bases and J by 11 bases, leaving 14 bases between them. The CDR3 region is CASRYRDTEYF. CDR3 nucleotides: TGTGCCAGCAGATACCGGGACACGGAGTACTTC.

The chain joins TRBV9 to TRBJ1-3; D call uncertain. The CDR3 totals 16 residues. V was cut by 1 base and J by 4 bases, with 15 bases left in between. Per germline, CDR1 SGDLS and CDR2 YYNGEE. This CDR3 is CASSVTPPGFGNTIYF. CDR3 sequence (DNA): TGTGCCAGCAGCGTAACTCCTCCAGGTTTCGGAAACACCATATATTTT.

The chain combines TRBV6-1 with TRBJ2-7; 8 bases fit TRBD1. In germline, CDR1 is MNHNS, CDR2 SASEGT. Trimming removed 5 bases from V and 0 bases from J; junction bases left unmatched: 6. The CDR3 is 15 amino acids. The CDR3 bases are TGTGCCAGCAGTCGAGGACAGGGCGGCTCCTACGAGCAGTACTTC. It encodes CASSRGQGGSYEQYF.